This TCR beta chain comes out of a study of cytomegalovirus exposure and HLA in healthy donors. Study-wide points: A later analysis found TCR association rates differed by HLA locus, highest for DRB1 and lowest for HLA-C.

Regarding this clone: Its target is unknown.

The PCR ran on 60 Vbeta and 13 Jbeta primers. Using immunoSEQ multiplex PCR, the repertoire was profiled, and TCRdb retains in-frame clones only, with some absent. The sample gives about 120,000 clones, around 80% of which show up once; roughly 1.5% is in the top ten. This clonotype originated in a woman aged 18-35 years in good health and CMV-seronegative. Sequenced input: PBMCs.

CDR3 in amino acids: CASSEWASGSNEQFF. CDR3 coding DNA: TGCGCCAGCAGTGAGTGGGCTAGCGGGAGCAATGAGCAGTTCTTC. The chain links TRBV10-1 to TRBJ2-1, with 10 nucleotides matching TRBD2. The CDR3 is 15 residues long. V shed 1 base and J 6 bases; nucleotides not matched to a gene: 3. Germline CDR1 and CDR2: WNHNN and SYGVQD (reference sequence).